These 4 T cell receptor beta chains were all obtained from the same sample, sequenced in a study of cytomegalovirus exposure and HLA in healthy donors. PCR used 60 Vbeta primers and 13 Jbeta primers. Using immunoSEQ multiplex PCR, the repertoire was profiled, and TCRdb retains in-frame clones only, with some absent. The profile shows about 170,000 clones, roughly 79% of them singletons. Sequencing was done on a sample of PBMCs. All receptors derive from a woman aged 45-65 years in good health and CMV-seropositive.

The chain combines TRBV11-3 with TRBJ2-3, with 7 positions matching TRBD2. Unmatched junction bases numbered 5, after V lost 1 base and J lost 4 bases. Germline-derived CDR1 and CDR2 are SGHNT and YENEEA. The CDR3 has 15 residues. CDR3 coding DNA: TGTGCCAGCAGCTTAGGGGGGGGGACGTCAGATACGCAGTATTTT. This codes for CASSLGGGTSDTQYF. Full variable domain (missing parts from reference TRBV11-3 and TRBJ2-3): EAGVVQSPRYKIIEKKQPVAFWCNPISGHNTLYWYLQNLGQGPELLIRYENEEAVDDSQLPKDRFSAERLKGVDSTLKIQPAELGDSAVYLCASSLGGGTSDTQYFGPGTRLTVL.

This clone was found a few times. The chain is built from TRBV5-6 and TRBJ1-2; a weak D match, TRBD1 (5 bases). The V and J ends lost 0 bases and 4 bases respectively, with 19 bases between them. Germline V lookup: CDR1 SGHDT, CDR2 YYEEEE. The CDR3 is made up of 17 amino acids. The chain's CDR3 is CASSLVAGGFATYGYTF. CDR3 DNA: TGTGCCAGCAGCTTGGTGGCGGGGGGATTCGCCACCTATGGCTACACCTTC.

This chain joins TRBV6-1 and TRBJ1-4, with 9 nucleotides matching TRBD1. Germline CDR1 and CDR2: MNHNS and SASEGT. Trimming cost V 3 bases and J 8 bases; bases outside gene matches: 13. This CDR3 is built from 17 residues. The CDR3 nucleotides are TGTGCCAGCAGTGAGATCGGAACCGGGACAGGGTACGAAAAACTGTTTTTT. Translation gives CASSEIGTGTGYEKLFF.

The chain is built from TRBV5-1 and TRBJ2-5, with D uncertain. Trimming removed 1 base from V and 1 base from J, with 11 bases in between. The CDR3 spans 15 residues. CDR1 is SGHRS and CDR2 is YFSETQ in the germline V gene. This CDR3 reads CASSLTPTLQETQYF. DNA of the CDR3: TGCGCCAGCAGCTTGACTCCCACCCTCCAAGAGACCCAGTACTTC.